Described below is a single T cell receptor beta chain sequence and its context. Its antigen is as yet unknown. The data were taken from a study of memory B cells and T cells in multiple sclerosis. General study findings and limits: Shared clonotype counts depended on differing compartment clone-set sizes and were normalized.

The protocol was immunoSEQ multiplex PCR, while the TCRdb copy is restricted to in-frame clones and leaves out a portion. Found here are 500 or so clones, approximately 79% of them singletons; the top ten hold just under 9%. Germline CDR1 KGHSH, CDR2 LQKENI. Trimming removed 2 bases at V and 1 base at J, with 14 bases between. CDR3 length equals 16 residues. This receptor was taken from a human donor with multiple sclerosis. This chain connects TRBV18 to TRBJ1-2; a weak D match, TRBD1 (6 bases). Sequencing used brain tissue. As DNA, the CDR3 is TGTGCCAGCTCACCAGAAGGGGGGGCCTTTAACTATGGCTACACCTTC. This encodes CASSPEGGAFNYGYTF. Looking up the rest from reference TRBV18 and TRBJ1-2 gives the full variable domain: NAGVMQNPRHLVRRRGQEARLRCSPMKGHSHVYWYRQLPEEGLKFMVYLQKENIIDESGMPKERFSAEFPKEGPSILRIQQVVRGDSAAYFCASSPEGGAFNYGYTFGSGTRLTVV.